The 2 T cell receptor beta chains below all came from one sample that was sequenced in a study of tumor-infiltrating lymphocytes in primary liver carcinoma. The source material, roughly 18-30 mg of unsorted bulk tissue, was used to co-extract RNA and DNA. The template, 500 ng total RNA, yielded TCR beta cDNA made with a constant-region primer. TCR beta libraries came from three nested multiplex PCR rounds using slightly modified ARM-PCR. Both of the initial two PCR rounds ran for around 10 cycles and employed TRBV1-TRBV30 forward primers alongside a C-beta reverse primer. TCRdb re-called the multiplex PCR reads with MiXCR, one entry per CDR3 protein. The table lists tens of thousands of distinct CDR3 sequences, approximately 70% of them singletons. Sequencing used liver tumor tissue from sampling region 1. Subset: tumor region T1, superior pole. The receptors shown here come from a man aged 35 to 55 with primary liver carcinoma and hepatitis B virus infection.

Worth noting for this clonotype: A read error is possible here, since a much larger clone lies one base away. V gene TRBV6-5 combines with J gene TRBJ2-3; 8 bases agree with TRBD1. Germline V gene lookup returns CDR1 MNHEY and CDR2 SVGAGI. This CDR3 region has 15 residues. CDR3 bases: TGTGCCAGTAGTAGACAGGGGCGGAGCATAGATACGCAGTGTTTT. Its protein is CASSRQGRSIDTQCF.

Remarks on this clonotype: The junction and the germline gene differ at one end; a read error may be behind it. The gene calls are TRBV12-5 and TRBJ2-1; 7 bases match TRBD1. From germline, CDR1 is LGHNT and CDR2 FRNRAP. The CDR3 loop spans 13 amino acids. The CDR3 region is CANGPGTVYKQFF. CDR3 DNA sequence: TGTGCTAATGGTCCCGGGACAGTATATAAGCAGTTCTTC.